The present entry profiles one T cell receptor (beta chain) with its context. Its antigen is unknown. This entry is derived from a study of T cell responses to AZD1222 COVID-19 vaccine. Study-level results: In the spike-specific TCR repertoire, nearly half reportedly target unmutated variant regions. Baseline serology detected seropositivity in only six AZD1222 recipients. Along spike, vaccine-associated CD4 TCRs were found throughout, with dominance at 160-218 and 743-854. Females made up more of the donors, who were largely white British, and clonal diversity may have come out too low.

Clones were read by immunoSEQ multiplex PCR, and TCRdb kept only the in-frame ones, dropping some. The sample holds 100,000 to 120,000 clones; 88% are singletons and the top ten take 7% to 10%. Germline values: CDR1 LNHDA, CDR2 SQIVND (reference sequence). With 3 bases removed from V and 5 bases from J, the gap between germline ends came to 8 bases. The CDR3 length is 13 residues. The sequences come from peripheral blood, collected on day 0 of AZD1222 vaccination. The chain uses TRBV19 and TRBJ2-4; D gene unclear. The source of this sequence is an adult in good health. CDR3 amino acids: CASSISTQNIQYF. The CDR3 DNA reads TGTGCCAGTAGTATCAGCACCCAAAACATTCAGTACTTC.